This T cell receptor (beta chain) was obtained from a study of T cells in Graves' hyperthyroidism and ophthalmopathy. CDR3 length equals 14 residues. CDR1 MNHNY and CDR2 SVGAGI come from the germline V gene (reference sequence). With 0 bases clipped from V and 3 bases from J, the junction kept 1 base outside the gene matches. Template material for amplifying TCR beta CDR3 regions consisted of RNA transcripts. A first-round RT-PCR of the TCR CDR3 used the HTBI primer set. TCRdb redid the calling of the multiplex PCR reads with MiXCR, one entry per CDR3 protein. The sample shows around 420,000 distinct CDR3 sequences, 15% to 18% of them seen only once. Findings of the study overall: Median prediction lead before ophthalmopathy onset was 6.5 to 7 months with the model.

In its sample, this clonotype was seen many times. The antigen is unknown. The gene calls are TRBV6-6 and TRBJ1-2; 7 bases are shared with TRBD1. This clonotype was obtained from a young woman with Graves' hyperthyroidism. Input material: blood. CDR3 sequence (DNA): TGTGCCAGCAGTTACTCGACAGGGCACTATGGCTACACCTTC. Protein product: CASSYSTGHYGYTF.